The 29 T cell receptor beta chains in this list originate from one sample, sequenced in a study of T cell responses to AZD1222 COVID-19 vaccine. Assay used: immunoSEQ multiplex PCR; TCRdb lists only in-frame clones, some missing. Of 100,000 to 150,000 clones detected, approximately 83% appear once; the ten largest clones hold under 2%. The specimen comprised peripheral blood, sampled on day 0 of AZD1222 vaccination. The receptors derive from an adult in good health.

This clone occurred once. In nucleotides, the CDR3 is TGTGCCAGCAGGGACAGGATTACTAATGAAAAACTGTTTTTT. Encoded protein: CASRDRITNEKLFF. The chain links TRBV6-5 to TRBJ1-4; 7 bases are a match to TRBD1. The CDR3 runs to 14 residues. After removal of 6 bases from V and 2 bases from J, the junction contained 3 bases not matched to a gene. CDR1 is MNHEY and CDR2 is SVGAGI in the germline V gene.

The CDR3, as DNA: TGTGCCACCTTACGCAGCCTCCAAGAGACCCAGTACTTC. This translates into CATLRSLQETQYF. The chain has TRBV2 and TRBJ2-5, with no clear D. There are 13 residues in the CDR3. The germline CDR1 and CDR2 sequences are SNHLY and FYNNEI. Trimming pared 10 bases from V and 1 base from J, leaving 13 bases between. Supplemented by reference TRBV2 and TRBJ2-5, the full variable domain reads EPEVTQTPSHQVTQMGQEVILRCVPISNHLYFYWYRQILGQKVEFLVSFYNNEISEKSEIFDDQFSVERPDGSNFTLKIRSTKLEDSAMYFCATLRSLQETQYFGPGTRLLVL.

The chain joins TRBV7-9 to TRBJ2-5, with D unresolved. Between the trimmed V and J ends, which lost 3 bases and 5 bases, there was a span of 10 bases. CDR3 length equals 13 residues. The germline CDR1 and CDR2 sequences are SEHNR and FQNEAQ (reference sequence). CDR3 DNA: TGTGCCAGCAGCTTTAATCCCGGGGAGACCCAGTACTTC. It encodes CASSFNPGETQYF.

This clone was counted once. CDR3 DNA sequence: TGTGCCAGCAGCTTAGGCGGGACGGAATATGGCTACACCTTC. It is translated as CASSLGGTEYGYTF. The rearrangement links TRBV5-6 to TRBJ1-2, with D possibly being TRBD1 (5 bases). V gave up 2 bases and J gave up 5 bases, with 13 bases separating them. Germline values: CDR1 SGHDT, CDR2 YYEEEE. The CDR3 is made up of 14 amino acids.

In DNA form, the CDR3 reads TGCGCCAGCAGGTCCTCGAAGCCCGGGGAGCTGTTTTTT. This codes for CASRSSKPGELFF. The rearrangement uses TRBV5-1 and TRBJ2-2; unclear D gene. Trimming left V 5 bases short and J 6 bases short, with 11 bases between. CDR3 length: 13 amino acids. The germline V gene encodes CDR1 SGHRS and CDR2 YFSETQ.

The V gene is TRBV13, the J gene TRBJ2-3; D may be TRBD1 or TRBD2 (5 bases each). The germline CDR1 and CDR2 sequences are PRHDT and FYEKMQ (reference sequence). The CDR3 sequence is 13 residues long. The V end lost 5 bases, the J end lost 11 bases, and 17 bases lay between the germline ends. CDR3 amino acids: CASSVPGRGRQYF. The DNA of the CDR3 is TGTGCCAGCAGCGTTCCAGGGCGAGGGCGGCAGTATTTT.

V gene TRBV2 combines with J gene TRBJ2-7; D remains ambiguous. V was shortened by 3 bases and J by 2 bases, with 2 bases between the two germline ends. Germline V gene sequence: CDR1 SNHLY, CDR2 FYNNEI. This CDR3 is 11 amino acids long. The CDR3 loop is CASSEAYEQYF. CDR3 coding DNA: TGTGCCAGCAGTGAGGCCTACGAGCAGTACTTC.

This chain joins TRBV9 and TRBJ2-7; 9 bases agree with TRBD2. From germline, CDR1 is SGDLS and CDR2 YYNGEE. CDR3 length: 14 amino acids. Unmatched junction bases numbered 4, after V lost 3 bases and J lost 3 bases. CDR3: CASSAETSGYEQYF. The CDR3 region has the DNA TGTGCCAGCAGCGCAGAGACTAGCGGCTACGAGCAGTACTTC.

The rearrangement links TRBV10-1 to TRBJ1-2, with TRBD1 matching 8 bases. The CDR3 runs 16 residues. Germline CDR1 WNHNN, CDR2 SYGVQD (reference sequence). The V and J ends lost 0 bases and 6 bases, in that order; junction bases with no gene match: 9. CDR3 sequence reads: CASSESLQGVLDGYTF. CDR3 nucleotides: TGCGCCAGCAGTGAGTCGCTACAGGGGGTTCTTGATGGCTACACCTTC.

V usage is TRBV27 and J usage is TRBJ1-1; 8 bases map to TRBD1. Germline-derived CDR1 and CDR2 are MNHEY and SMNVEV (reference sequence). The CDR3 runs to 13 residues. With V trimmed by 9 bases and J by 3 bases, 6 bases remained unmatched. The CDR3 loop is CASYTGGHTEAFF. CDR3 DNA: TGTGCCAGTTATACAGGGGGTCACACTGAAGCTTTCTTT.

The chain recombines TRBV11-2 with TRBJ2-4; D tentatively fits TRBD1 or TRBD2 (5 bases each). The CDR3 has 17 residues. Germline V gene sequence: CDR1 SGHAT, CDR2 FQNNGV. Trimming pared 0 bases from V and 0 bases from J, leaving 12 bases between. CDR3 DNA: TGTGCCAGCAGCTTAGACCGGGACGCACTAGCCAAAAACATTCAGTACTTC. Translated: CASSLDRDALAKNIQYF.

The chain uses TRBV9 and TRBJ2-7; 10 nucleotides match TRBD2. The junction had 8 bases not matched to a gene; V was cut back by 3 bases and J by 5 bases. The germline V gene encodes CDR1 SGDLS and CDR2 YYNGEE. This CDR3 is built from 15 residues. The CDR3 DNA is TGTGCCAGCAGCGAGGGACTAGCGACGGGGAACGAGCAGTACTTC. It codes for CASSEGLATGNEQYF.

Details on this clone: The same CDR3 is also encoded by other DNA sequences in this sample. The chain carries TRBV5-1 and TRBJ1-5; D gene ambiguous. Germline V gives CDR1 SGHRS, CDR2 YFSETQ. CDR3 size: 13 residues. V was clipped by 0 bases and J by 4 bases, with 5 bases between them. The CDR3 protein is CASSLVGNQPQHF. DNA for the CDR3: TGCGCCAGCAGCTTGGTTGGTAATCAGCCCCAGCATTTT. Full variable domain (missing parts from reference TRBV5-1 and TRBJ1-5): KAGVTQTPRYLIKTRGQQVTLSCSPISGHRSVSWYQQTPGQGLQFLFEYFSETQRNKGNFPGRFSGRQFSNSRSEMNVSTLELGDSALYLCASSLVGNQPQHFGDGTRLSIL.

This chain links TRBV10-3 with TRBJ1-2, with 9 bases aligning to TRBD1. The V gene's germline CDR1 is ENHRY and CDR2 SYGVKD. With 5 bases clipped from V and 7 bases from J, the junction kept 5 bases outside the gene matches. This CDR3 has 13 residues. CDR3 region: CAISPQGAGGYTF. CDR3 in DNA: TGTGCCATCAGTCCACAGGGGGCGGGTGGCTACACCTTC.

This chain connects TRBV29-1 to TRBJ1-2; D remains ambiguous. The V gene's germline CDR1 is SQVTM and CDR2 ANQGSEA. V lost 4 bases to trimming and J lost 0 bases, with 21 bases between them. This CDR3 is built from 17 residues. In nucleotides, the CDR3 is TGCAGCGTTGGGGAGCCGGCCTCGGGCAGAACTAACTATGGCTACACCTTC. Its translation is CSVGEPASGRTNYGYTF.

Here the CDR3 reads CASSPMPVTRVSGNTIYF. The CDR3 DNA follows: TGTGCCAGCTCACCAATGCCGGTGACTAGAGTCTCTGGAAACACCATATATTTT. J is TRBJ1-3 and V is TRBV18; D call uncertain. CDR1 is KGHSH, CDR2 LQKENI, per germline. The CDR3 is 18 amino acids. Between the trimmed V and J ends, which lost 2 bases and 0 bases, there was a span of 17 bases.

DNA for the CDR3: TGTGCCAGCAGCTTAGGGCAACTAGCGGGGGGGCTGGAGACCCAGTACTTC. This encodes CASSLGQLAGGLETQYF. The J gene is TRBJ2-5, the V gene TRBV7-8, with 13 positions matching TRBD2. The CDR3 runs to 17 residues. Germline V gives CDR1 SGHVS, CDR2 FQNEAQ. With V trimmed by 1 base and J by 5 bases, 7 bases remained unmatched.

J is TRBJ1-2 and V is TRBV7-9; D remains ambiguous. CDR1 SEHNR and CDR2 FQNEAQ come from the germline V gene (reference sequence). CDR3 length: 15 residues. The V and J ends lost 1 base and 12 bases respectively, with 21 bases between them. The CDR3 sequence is CASSLDLVVVWRDTF. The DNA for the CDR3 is TGTGCCAGCAGCTTAGATCTGGTCGTGGTATGGAGAGACACCTTC. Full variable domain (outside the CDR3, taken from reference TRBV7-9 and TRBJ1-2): DTGVSQNPRHKITKRGQNVTFRCDPISEHNRLYWYRQTLGQGPEFLTYFQNEAQLEKSRLLSDRFSAERPKGSFSTLEIQRTEQGDSAMYLCASSLDLVVVWRDTFGSGTRLTVV.

The CDR3 loop is CASRLHNSPLHF. For the CDR3, the DNA is TGTGCCAGCAGACTTCATAATTCACCCCTCCACTTT. V and J are TRBV6-5 and TRBJ1-6; D ambiguous. V was shortened by 6 bases and J by 5 bases, with 5 bases between the two germline ends. This CDR3 comprises 12 residues. Germline loops: CDR1 MNHEY, CDR2 SVGAGI.

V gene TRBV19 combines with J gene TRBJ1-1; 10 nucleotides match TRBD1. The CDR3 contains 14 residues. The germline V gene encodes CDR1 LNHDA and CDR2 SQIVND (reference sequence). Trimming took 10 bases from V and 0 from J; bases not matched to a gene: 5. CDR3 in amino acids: CATRDRGLNTEAFF. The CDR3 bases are TGTGCCACCCGGGACAGGGGATTGAACACTGAAGCTTTCTTT. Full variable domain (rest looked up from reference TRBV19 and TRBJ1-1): DGGITQSPKYLFRKEGQNVTLSCEQNLNHDAMYWYRQDPGQGLRLIYYSQIVNDFQKGDIAEGYSVSREKKESFPLTVTSAQKNPTAFYLCATRDRGLNTEAFFGQGTRLTVV.

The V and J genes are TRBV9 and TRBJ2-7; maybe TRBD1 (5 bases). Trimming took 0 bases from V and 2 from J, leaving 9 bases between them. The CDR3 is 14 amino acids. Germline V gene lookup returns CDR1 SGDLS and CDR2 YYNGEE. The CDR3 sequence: CASSVDRYAYEQYF. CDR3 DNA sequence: TGTGCCAGCAGCGTAGACAGGTATGCCTACGAGCAGTACTTC.

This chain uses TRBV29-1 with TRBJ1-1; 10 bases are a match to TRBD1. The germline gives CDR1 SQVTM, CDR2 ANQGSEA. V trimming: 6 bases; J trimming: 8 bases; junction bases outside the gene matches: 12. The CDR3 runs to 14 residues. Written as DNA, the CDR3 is TGCAGCGTCCCCGGGACAGGGGTATACCCAGAAGCTTTCTTT. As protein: CSVPGTGVYPEAFF.

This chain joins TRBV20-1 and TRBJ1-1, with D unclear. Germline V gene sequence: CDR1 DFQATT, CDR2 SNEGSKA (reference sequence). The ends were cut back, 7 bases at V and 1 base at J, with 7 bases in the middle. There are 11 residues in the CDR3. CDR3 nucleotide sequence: TGCAGTGAGCGACGGAACACTGAAGCTTTCTTT. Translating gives CSERRNTEAFF.

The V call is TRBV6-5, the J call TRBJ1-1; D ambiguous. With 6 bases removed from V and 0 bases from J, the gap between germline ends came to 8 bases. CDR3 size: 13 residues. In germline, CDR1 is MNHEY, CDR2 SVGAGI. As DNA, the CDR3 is TGTGCCAGCAGGAGAGGCATGAACACTGAAGCTTTCTTT. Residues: CASRRGMNTEAFF.

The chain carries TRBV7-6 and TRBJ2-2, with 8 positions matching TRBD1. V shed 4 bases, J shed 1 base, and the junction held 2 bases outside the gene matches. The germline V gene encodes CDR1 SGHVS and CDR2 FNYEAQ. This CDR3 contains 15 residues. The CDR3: CASSSTGGNTGELFF. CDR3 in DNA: TGTGCCAGCAGCTCTACAGGGGGGAACACCGGGGAGCTGTTTTTT.

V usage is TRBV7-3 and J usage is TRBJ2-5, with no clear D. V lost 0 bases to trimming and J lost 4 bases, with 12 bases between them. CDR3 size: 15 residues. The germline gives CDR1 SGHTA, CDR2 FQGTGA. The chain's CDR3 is CASSLTLGPRETQYF. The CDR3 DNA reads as TGTGCCAGCAGCTTAACGTTAGGACCCCGAGAGACCCAGTACTTC.

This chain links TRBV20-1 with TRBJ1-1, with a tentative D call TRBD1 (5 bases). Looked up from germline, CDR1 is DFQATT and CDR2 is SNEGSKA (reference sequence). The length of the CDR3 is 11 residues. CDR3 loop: CAGSEVGEAFF. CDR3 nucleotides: TGCGCAGGGTCGGAGGTCGGTGAAGCTTTCTTT.

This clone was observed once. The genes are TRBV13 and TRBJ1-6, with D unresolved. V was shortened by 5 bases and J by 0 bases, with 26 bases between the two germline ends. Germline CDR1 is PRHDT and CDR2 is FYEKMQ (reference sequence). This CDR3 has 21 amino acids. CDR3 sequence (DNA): TGTGCCAGCAGCCCTCCTGCAGGAACGACTGCCTTGAGCTCCTATAATTCACCCCTCCACTTT. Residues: CASSPPAGTTALSSYNSPLHF.

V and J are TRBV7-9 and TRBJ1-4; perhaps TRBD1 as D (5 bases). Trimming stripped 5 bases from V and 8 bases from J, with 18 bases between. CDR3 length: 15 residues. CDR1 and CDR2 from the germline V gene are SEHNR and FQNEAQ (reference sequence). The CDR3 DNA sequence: TGTGCCAGCAGCCCTAACGTGAGGGGAGGCGAAAAACTGTTTTTT. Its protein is CASSPNVRGGEKLFF.